A single sample gave rise to the 5 T cell receptor beta chains below, sequenced in a study of shared clonotypes between healthy human individuals. The repertoire was sequenced with immunoSEQ multiplex PCR; TCRdb's copy has only in-frame clones and lacks some. The repertoire includes about 2.3 million clones, approximately 93% of them detected once, and 0.35% to 0.45% sits in the top ten. The sample comprised naive CD4+ T cells from PBMCs. As for subset: CD45RA+ positively selected. The receptors were sampled from a man aged 18 to 35 in good health. Some clones in this sample may be carry-over from other donors' samples.

The genes are TRBV5-1 and TRBJ2-3; 11 bases fit TRBD2. Trimming removed 3 bases from V and 3 bases from J; junction bases left unmatched: 6. There are 16 residues in the CDR3. The germline V gene has CDR1 SGHRS and CDR2 YFSETQ. The CDR3 region has the DNA TGCGCCAGCAGCTCGCTAGCGGGAGGACAAACAGATACGCAGTATTTT. Translated: CASSSLAGGQTDTQYF.

For this clone: The sample carries other DNA sequences with the same CDR3. The chain has TRBV5-1 and TRBJ2-3, with TRBD2 matching 10 bases. Trimming cost V 3 bases and J 1 base; bases outside gene matches: 2. Germline CDR1 and CDR2: SGHRS and YFSETQ. This CDR3 has 15 amino acids. CDR3 loop: CASSSGTSGTDTQYF. CDR3 bases: TGCGCCAGCAGCTCCGGGACTAGCGGCACAGATACGCAGTATTTT.

The genes are TRBV19 and TRBJ2-7; 10 bases map to TRBD2. The junction had 3 bases not matched to a gene; V was cut back by 4 bases and J by 3 bases. The CDR3 extends over 14 amino acids. The germline gives CDR1 LNHDA, CDR2 SQIVND (reference sequence). This CDR3 reads CASSTSGSVYEQYF. For the CDR3, the DNA is TGTGCCAGTAGTACTAGCGGGAGTGTCTACGAGCAGTACTTC.

The V gene is TRBV19, the J gene TRBJ1-3; no clear D. V dropped 3 bases and J dropped 0 bases, with 12 bases sitting between them. This CDR3 comprises 16 residues. Germline CDR1 and CDR2: LNHDA and SQIVND (reference sequence). The CDR3 DNA follows: TGTGCCAGTAGTATCGGCGGAACCCTCTCTGGAAACACCATATATTTT. It encodes CASSIGGTLSGNTIYF.

J is TRBJ1-4 and V is TRBV5-4; 11 positions agree with TRBD1. CDR3 length: 15 residues. Germline CDR1 SGHNT, CDR2 YYREEE (reference sequence). Unmatched junction bases numbered 2, after V lost 4 bases and J lost 3 bases. The CDR3 sequence is CASSRGQGANEKLFF. The DNA of the CDR3 is TGTGCCAGCAGCCGGGGACAGGGGGCTAATGAAAAACTGTTTTTT.